This T cell receptor beta chain is drawn from a study of blood T cell repertoires in COVID-19. Study-wide context: Acute and convalescent COVID-19 samples came from the United States, Italy and Spain.

Method: immunoSEQ multiplex PCR; TCRdb's copy keeps in-frame clones and lacks some. The sample includes roughly 280,000 clones, over 75% of them seen just once. Membership in each cohort depended on participant-reported clinical history. The V gene lost 0 bases and the J gene lost 2 bases, with 10 bases spanning the gap. The CDR3 contains 15 residues. CDR1 is SGDLS, CDR2 YYNGEE, per germline. The genes are TRBV9 and TRBJ2-3; D unclear. Sequencing used PBMCs or T cells enriched from blood (not recorded which). This TCR was sampled from a woman younger than 30 who had recovered from COVID-19. The CDR3 loop reads CASSVGQIPTDTQYF. Written as DNA, the CDR3 is TGTGCCAGCAGCGTAGGTCAAATCCCCACAGATACGCAGTATTTT. Full variable domain (rest looked up from reference TRBV9 and TRBJ2-3): DSGVTQTPKHLITATGQRVTLRCSPRSGDLSVYWYQQSLDQGLQFLIQYYNGEERAKGNILERFSAQQFPDLHSELNLSSLELGDSALYFCASSVGQIPTDTQYFGPGTRLTVL.